These T cell receptor beta chains were read from a single sample in a study of blood T cells in healthy people across ages. TCRdb independently ran MiXCR on the 5' RACE reads; one entry per CDR3 protein. The data show roughly 1 million distinct CDR3 sequences, about 23% seen once. These records were also assigned to another study, of T cells of mothers and their children.

Input material: blood. The receptors originated from a girl aged 2-10 years in good health. The CDR3 runs from the conserved cysteine through the conserved F or W. The D gene is left open where the match is weak. Clone size appears in some rows only: once, few, many, or a class for an expanded clone.

j_call clone_size v_call d_call cdr3_aa cdr3_nt
TRBJ1-5 few TRBV15 NA CATSRVGNREPQHF TGTGCCACCAGCAGAGTTGGAAACCGGGAGCCCCAGCATTTT
TRBJ2-7 few TRBV12-3/TRBV12-4 TRBD1 CASSLATGTGSEQYF TGTGCCAGCAGTCTAGCCACCGGGACAGGGAGCGAGCAGTACTTC
TRBJ1-1 NA TRBV7-9 TRBD1 CASSLRAGQGLSEAFF TGTGCCAGCAGCTTGAGAGCGGGACAGGGCTTATCTGAAGCTTTCTTT
TRBJ2-2 NA TRBV5-1 TRBD1 CASSSQTGGGGELFF TGCGCCAGCAGCAGCCAGACAGGGGGCGGCGGGGAGCTGTTTTTT
TRBJ1-1 NA TRBV5-1 NA CASSGDTAEAFF TGCGCCAGTTCAGGGGATACCGCTGAAGCTTTCTTT
TRBJ2-7 few TRBV6-5 NA CASSPIQGYEQYF TGTGCCAGCAGTCCAATACAGGGCTACGAGCAGTACTTC
TRBJ2-1 NA TRBV28 NA CASSPTLSPNEQFF TGTGCCAGCAGTCCGACGTTATCCCCAAATGAGCAGTTCTTC
TRBJ1-1 few TRBV14 NA CASSPLGDMNTEASF TGTGCCAGCAGCCCCCTCGGGGATATGAACACTGAAGCTTCCTTT
TRBJ2-7 few TRBV13 TRBD2 CASSSFGGGGRLTNEQYF TGTGCCAGCAGCTCGTTCGGTGGGGGCGGGAGGTTAACAAACGAGCAGTACTTC
TRBJ2-5 few TRBV11-2 NA CASSLDSRQSTNQETQYF TGTGCCAGCAGCTTAGATTCAAGGCAGAGCACAAACCAAGAGACCCAGTACTTC
TRBJ2-1 few TRBV29-1 NA CSASLATPPYNEQFF TGCAGCGCCTCTCTAGCTACCCCTCCCTACAATGAGCAGTTCTTC
TRBJ2-1 few TRBV2 TRBD1 CASKQGVGNEQFF TGTGCCAGCAAGCAGGGGGTGGGCAATGAGCAGTTCTTC
TRBJ2-3 NA TRBV28 NA CASSFSTRGTDTQYF TGTGCCAGCAGTTTTTCCACCCGGGGCACAGATACGCAGTATTTT
TRBJ2-5 NA TRBV20-1 NA CSAWASGGTQYF TGCAGTGCTTGGGCCTCAGGAGGGACCCAGTACTTC
TRBJ2-5 NA TRBV6-6 NA CASSQGRVETQYF TGTGCCAGCAGTCAGGGCAGAGTAGAGACCCAGTACTTC
TRBJ2-7 NA TRBV9 NA CASSVDQTDYEQYF TGTGCCAGCAGCGTAGACCAAACCGACTACGAGCAGTACTTC
TRBJ2-7 few TRBV12-3/TRBV12-4 NA CAAMMGRPYEQYF TGTGCCGCCATGATGGGCAGGCCCTACGAGCAGTACTTC
TRBJ2-7 few TRBV15 NA CATSETESSSYEQYF TGTGCCACCAGCGAGACGGAGAGCAGCTCCTACGAGCAGTACTTC
TRBJ2-4 few TRBV6-5 TRBD2 CASRRLAENIQYF TGTGCCAGCAGAAGACTAGCGGAAAACATTCAGTACTTC
TRBJ1-1 NA TRBV6-1 NA CASSASLMNTEAFF TGTGCCAGCAGTGCCTCGTTAATGAACACTGAAGCTTTCTTT
TRBJ2-1 NA TRBV4-1 TRBD2 CASSQELAGPGMQFF TGCGCCAGCAGCCAAGAGCTAGCGGGGCCCGGGATGCAGTTCTTC
TRBJ1-2 NA TRBV6-5 NA CASSYFTGLEGGYTF TGTGCCAGCAGTTACTTTACAGGGTTGGAGGGGGGCTACACCTTC
TRBJ1-2 once TRBV29-1 NA CSVVAAYGYTF TGCAGCGTTGTGGCCGCCTATGGCTACACCTTC
TRBJ1-2 NA TRBV5-8 NA CASSLLRGYTF TGTGCCAGCAGCTTGCTCCGGGGCTACACCTTC
TRBJ1-4 few TRBV29-1 NA CSVGQGPPNEKLFF TGCAGCGTTGGCCAGGGCCCTCCTAATGAAAAACTGTTTTTT
TRBJ1-6 NA TRBV5-6 NA CASSFWKDSPLHF TGTGCCAGCAGCTTTTGGAAGGATTCACCCCTCCACTTT
TRBJ2-7 few TRBV6-6 TRBD1 CASRPTGDHEQYF TGTGCCAGCAGGCCTACAGGGGATCACGAGCAGTACTTC
TRBJ2-6 NA TRBV28 NA CASSQPNKAGANVLTF TGTGCCAGCAGCCAACCCAACAAAGCTGGGGCCAACGTCCTGACTTTC
TRBJ1-2 few TRBV2 TRBD1 CASRADPTGDYGYTF TGTGCCAGCAGAGCTGACCCGACAGGGGACTATGGCTACACCTTC
TRBJ2-3 NA TRBV12-3/TRBV12-4 TRBD2 CASGTSGADTQYF TGTGCCAGCGGGACTAGCGGGGCAGATACGCAGTATTTT
TRBJ2-5 NA TRBV20-1 TRBD2 CSARRGTSGPQQETQYF TGCAGTGCTAGGCGAGGGACTAGCGGGCCTCAACAAGAGACCCAGTACTTC